This T cell receptor (beta chain) was sequenced during a study of T-cell reconstitution after alpha-beta-depleted transplantation in children. With regard to this clonotype: What it recognizes is unknown.

The CDR3 extends over 15 amino acids. V was shortened by 5 bases and J by 3 bases, with 13 bases between the two germline ends. The germline CDR1 and CDR2 sequences are SGHTA and FQGNSA. Preparation of the TCRbeta library was carried out with unique molecular identifiers. TCRdb re-derived calls from the PCR reads in MiXCR, one entry per CDR3 protein. In the table there are about a million distinct CDR3 sequences, about 30% of which are singletons. Whole-study findings and limits: Alpha-beta T cells about two months after transplant reportedly derived from several hundred expanded graft clones. A year had passed since transplant, and T-cell counts and diversity by then came mostly from newly produced T cells. Some patients' high day-60 TCRbeta diversity was traced to surviving recipient T cells and thymic progenitors.

The clonotype comes from a boy in the first two years of life who had a stem cell transplant for SCID, so the T cells may come from the graft donor. Sequences were derived from PBMCs, mostly from graft donor cells, sampled 360 days after TCRalphabeta/CD19-depleted stem cell transplant. The V and J genes are TRBV7-2 and TRBJ1-4, with D unresolved. The CDR3 region is CASSLHGDSNEKLFF. The CDR3, as DNA: TGTGCCAGCAGCCTTCACGGGGATTCTAATGAAAAACTGTTTTTT.